This passage covers 11 T cell receptor beta chains from one sample sequenced in a study of cytomegalovirus exposure and HLA in healthy donors. Amplification used 60 Vbeta primers and 13 Jbeta primers. The data were produced by immunoSEQ multiplex PCR, yet TCRdb's version contains in-frame clones alone and is incomplete. Of about 92,000 clones in the sample, 69% were seen once. The sample consisted of PBMCs. All receptors come from a middle-aged man in good health and CMV-seronegative.

Only one count was recorded for this clone. The chain employs TRBV6-5 and TRBJ2-7; 10 bases are shared with TRBD2. The V and J ends lost 2 bases and 0 bases, in that order; junction bases with no gene match: 4. CDR3 length equals 16 residues. CDR1 and CDR2 (germline): MNHEY, SVGAGI. CDR3 protein: CASSYELAGASYEQYF. The DNA for the CDR3 is TGTGCCAGCAGTTACGAGCTAGCGGGGGCCTCCTACGAGCAGTACTTC.

V gene TRBV5-4 combines with J gene TRBJ2-1; 10 bases are a match to TRBD1. CDR3 length: 15 residues. V trimming: 3 bases; J trimming: 5 bases; junction bases outside the gene matches: 5. CDR1 SGHNT and CDR2 YYREEE come from the germline V gene (reference sequence). CDR3 nucleotide sequence: TGTGCCAGCAGCTCAAGACAGGGGGCTCACAATGAGCAGTTCTTC. Translation gives CASSSRQGAHNEQFF. Full variable domain (missing parts from reference TRBV5-4 and TRBJ2-1): ETGVTQSPTHLIKTRGQQVTLRCSSQSGHNTVSWYQQALGQGPQFIFQYYREEENGRGNFPPRFSGLQFPNYSSELNVNALELDDSALYLCASSSRQGAHNEQFFGPGTRLTVL.

The CDR3 spells CASSQHGETQYF. DNA for the CDR3: TGCGCCAGCAGTCAGCACGGGGAGACCCAGTACTTC. V gene TRBV5-1 combines with J gene TRBJ2-5; D unresolved. Germline assignment: CDR1 SGHRS and CDR2 YFSETQ. V shed 5 bases and J shed 5 bases, with 10 bases lying between them. The CDR3 is 12 amino acids.

The rearrangement links TRBV18 to TRBJ2-5, with 11 bases that match TRBD2. J was trimmed by 4 bases and V by 5 bases; bases with no gene match: 3. Germline CDR1 is KGHSH and CDR2 is LQKENI. The CDR3 consists of 14 residues. CDR3 sequence: CASSETSGGETQYF. The CDR3 DNA sequence: TGTGCCAGCTCAGAAACTAGCGGGGGAGAGACCCAGTACTTC.

This sequence joins TRBV5-1 and TRBJ2-5; the match to TRBD2 covers 7 bases. From germline, CDR1 is SGHRS and CDR2 YFSETQ. This CDR3 has 15 amino acids. Germline trimming cut 6 bases from V and 1 base from J; bases unmatched to any gene: 9. The CDR3 DNA follows: TGCGCCAGCACCCACCTGGGGGGGACCCAAGAGACCCAGTACTTC. This encodes CASTHLGGTQETQYF.

V usage is TRBV30 and J usage is TRBJ2-5, with D unresolved. CDR1 GTSNPN and CDR2 SVGIG come from the germline V gene (reference sequence). V lost 1 base and J 1 base, leaving 13 bases between the germline ends. The CDR3 length is 15 residues. DNA of the CDR3: TGTGCCTGGAGTGCTCATTGGCCGTTCCAAGAGACCCAGTACTTC. This gives the protein CAWSAHWPFQETQYF.

The V call is TRBV29-1, the J call TRBJ1-4, with 9 bases aligning to TRBD1. This CDR3 has 13 residues. V was clipped by 6 bases and J by 8 bases; unmatched bases: 7. Germline V gives CDR1 SQVTM, CDR2 ANQGSEA. This CDR3 is CSVRDRVLEKLFF. As DNA, the CDR3 is TGCAGCGTCCGGGACAGGGTTTTGGAAAAACTGTTTTTT. Combining the CDR3 with reference TRBV29-1 and TRBJ1-4 gives the whole variable domain SAVISQKPSRDICQRGTSLTIQCQVDSQVTMMFWYRQQPGQSLTLIATANQGSEATYESGFVIDKFPISRPNLTFSTLTVSNMSPEDSSIYLCSVRDRVLEKLFFGSGTQLSVL.

The V gene is TRBV6-1, the J gene TRBJ1-4; a weak D match, TRBD1 (6 bases). The CDR3 spans 12 residues. Germline CDR1 MNHNS, CDR2 SASEGT. Trimming pared 6 bases from V and 11 bases from J, leaving 13 bases between. The CDR3 sequence is CASSEGGGKLFF. CDR3 nucleotides: TGTGCCAGCAGCGAGGGGGGGGGCAAACTGTTTTTT.

The rearrangement uses TRBV30 and TRBJ1-4; possible D gene TRBD1, 6 bases. Trimming removed 8 bases at V and 7 bases at J, with 23 bases between. Germline V gene sequence: CDR1 GTSNPN, CDR2 SVGIG (reference sequence). CDR3 length: 15 residues. CDR3 nucleotide sequence: TGTGCCGCCAGCGGGAATAGGGGGAGCTCTGAAAAACTGTTTTTT. Translated, it gives CAASGNRGSSEKLFF.

The V gene is TRBV6-6, the J gene TRBJ2-1, with no clear D. With 2 bases removed from V and 12 bases from J, the gap between germline ends came to 8 bases. This CDR3 is built from 11 residues. Germline CDR1 MNHNY, CDR2 SVGAGI (reference sequence). CDR3 residues: CASSYLGGQFF. The CDR3 DNA is TGTGCCAGCAGTTACCTCGGCGGGCAGTTCTTC.

This rearrangement joins TRBV5-6 to TRBJ2-5, with 10 bases that match TRBD2. V was clipped by 2 bases and J by 5 bases; unmatched bases: 6. This CDR3 is 15 amino acids long. CDR1 is SGHDT, CDR2 YYEEEE, per germline. The CDR3 loop is CASSFGLAGVETQYF. CDR3 nucleotides: TGTGCCAGCAGCTTCGGGCTAGCGGGAGTCGAGACCCAGTACTTC.